This is a list of T cell receptor beta chains from one sample in a study of T cells after yellow fever vaccination. TCRdb reprocessed the 5' RACE reads with MiXCR, giving one entry per CDR3 protein. The table shows about 300,000 distinct CDR3 sequences, with about 10% occurring only once. The sequencing here drew on CD4+ T cells sorted from PBMCs, taken 5 days after the yellow fever booster vaccination. These receptors were collected from a man younger than 35 who received the YFV17D yellow fever vaccine. Each CDR3 is given with its conserved first and last residue. D genes are given only for firm matches. For some rows the clone size is stated as once, few or many, or as a class when expanded; others skip it.

clone_size,v_call,d_call,j_call,cdr3_aa,cdr3_nt
once,TRBV7-9,.,TRBJ2-6,CASSLRVRKFSGANVLTF,TGTGCCAGCAGCTTGAGGGTCAGAAAATTCTCTGGGGCCAACGTCCTGACTTTC
few,TRBV7-7,TRBD1,TRBJ2-1,CASAQGQGALDEQFF,TGTGCCAGCGCACAGGGACAGGGGGCCTTGGATGAGCAGTTCTTC
few,TRBV7-3,.,TRBJ2-5,CASSLYTTETQYF,TGTGCCAGCAGCTTATACACCACAGAGACCCAGTACTTC
.,TRBV4-1,TRBD2,TRBJ2-5,CASSHWGSGDETQYF,TGCGCCAGCAGCCACTGGGGTAGCGGGGACGAGACCCAGTACTTC
few,TRBV7-9,TRBD2,TRBJ2-3,CASSRSGGGADTQYF,TGTGCCAGCAGCAGAAGCGGGGGGGGCGCAGATACGCAGTATTTT
few,TRBV12-3/TRBV12-4,.,TRBJ1-1,CASSLRQPLTEAFF,TGTGCCAGCAGTTTACGACAGCCACTCACTGAAGCTTTCTTT
many,TRBV7-2,TRBD2,TRBJ2-1,CASSWGLARQFF,TGTGCCAGCAGCTGGGGACTAGCGCGACAGTTCTTC
.,TRBV29-1,TRBD2,TRBJ2-1,CSGETSGAYNEQFF,TGCAGCGGGGAAACTAGCGGAGCCTACAATGAGCAGTTCTTC
few,TRBV19,TRBD1,TRBJ2-7,CASSARTGAGYEQYF,TGTGCCAGTAGTGCCAGGACAGGGGCGGGTTACGAGCAGTACTTC
.,TRBV7-9,.,TRBJ1-3,CASSSPGLSGNTIYF,TGTGCCAGCAGCTCGCCAGGGCTCTCTGGAAACACCATATATTTT
few,TRBV7-2,TRBD2,TRBJ2-1,CASSLAGGLSYNEQFF,TGTGCCAGCAGCCTAGCGGGGGGCCTATCCTACAATGAGCAGTTCTTC
.,TRBV5-1,TRBD1,TRBJ2-1,CASSFSRDRREQFF,TGCGCCAGCAGCTTTTCCCGGGACAGACGAGAGCAGTTCTTC
.,TRBV20-1,.,TRBJ2-5,CSARVGETQYF,TGCAGTGCTAGAGTCGGCGAGACCCAGTACTTC
few,TRBV4-2,TRBD2,TRBJ2-5,CASSQGTLAGGQETQYF,TGTGCCAGCAGCCAAGGGACGCTAGCGGGGGGACAAGAGACCCAGTACTTC
few,TRBV12-3/TRBV12-4,.,TRBJ1-1,CASSVTGPTEAFF,TGTGCCAGCAGCGTAACAGGGCCCACTGAAGCTTTCTTT
few,TRBV5-6,.,TRBJ2-1,CASSFIGVGVEEQFF,TGTGCCAGCAGCTTCATCGGGGTGGGGGTAGAGGAGCAGTTCTTC
few,TRBV5-1,.,TRBJ2-1,CASSPVSSYNEQFF,TGCGCCAGCAGCCCCGTAAGCTCCTACAATGAGCAGTTCTTC
few,TRBV7-2,.,TRBJ1-2,CASSVDGYGYTF,TGTGCCAGCAGCGTGGACGGATATGGCTACACCTTC
.,TRBV5-1,TRBD1,TRBJ1-2,CASSRDRDNYGYTF,TGCGCCAGCAGTCGGGACAGGGATAACTATGGCTACACCTTC
few,TRBV5-1,TRBD2,TRBJ2-2,CASSVRSGGAGNTGELFF,TGCGCCAGCAGCGTTAGAAGCGGGGGGGCTGGAAACACCGGGGAGCTGTTTTTT
few,TRBV7-2,TRBD2,TRBJ2-3,CASSLVAGGPNTQYF,TGTGCCAGCAGCCTTGTAGCGGGGGGGCCGAATACGCAGTATTTT
.,TRBV5-4,TRBD1,TRBJ1-1,CATATGQGVGFF,TGTGCCACCGCGACGGGACAGGGAGTTGGTTTCTTT
many,TRBV12-3/TRBV12-4,.,TRBJ1-3,CASSRDSYTIYF,TGTGCCAGCAGTCGCGACAGCTACACCATATATTTT
few,TRBV4-2,.,TRBJ2-2,CASSQDAAGELFF,TGTGCCAGCAGCCAAGACGCGGCCGGGGAGCTGTTTTTT
many,TRBV4-2,TRBD2,TRBJ2-7,CASSRGGGGGNYEQYF,TGTGCCAGCAGCCGCGGGGGGGGCGGGGGTAACTACGAGCAGTACTTC
few,TRBV25-1,TRBD1,TRBJ1-6,CASSQTGGASPLHF,TGTGCCAGCAGTCAGACAGGGGGAGCGTCACCCCTCCACTTT
.,TRBV20-1,TRBD1,TRBJ1-1,CSASDRGTEAFF,TGCAGTGCATCGGACAGGGGGACTGAAGCTTTCTTT
many,TRBV25-1,.,TRBJ1-1,CASGGRVLAEAFF,TGTGCCAGCGGAGGAAGGGTGCTTGCTGAAGCTTTCTTT
.,TRBV19,TRBD1,TRBJ2-5,CASKRDRGEETQYF,TGTGCCAGCAAAAGGGACAGGGGAGAAGAGACCCAGTACTTC
many,TRBV14,.,TRBJ2-4,CASGPARDIQYF,TGTGCCAGCGGCCCAGCGAGGGACATTCAGTACTTC
few,TRBV12-3/TRBV12-4,.,TRBJ1-4,CASSFSATNEKLFF,TGTGCCAGCAGTTTTTCCGCAACTAATGAAAAACTGTTTTTT
.,TRBV7-9,TRBD2,TRBJ2-3,CASSVSSGGTDTQYF,TGTGCCAGCAGCGTCAGTAGCGGGGGCACAGATACGCAGTATTTT
many,TRBV29-1,.,TRBJ1-1,CSVIRGGVNTEAFF,TGCAGCGTTATCAGGGGCGGGGTGAACACTGAAGCTTTCTTT
.,TRBV6-1,.,TRBJ1-1,CASSEETGTPGRTEAFF,TGTGCCAGCAGTGAAGAGACGGGGACCCCGGGGCGCACTGAAGCTTTCTTT
few,TRBV2,.,TRBJ2-3,CASSATWGDGTQYF,TGTGCCAGCAGCGCCACCTGGGGAGATGGTACGCAGTATTTT
few,TRBV19,.,TRBJ1-1,CASSRQKNTEAFF,TGTGCCAGTAGTCGCCAAAAGAACACTGAAGCTTTCTTT
.,TRBV6-1,TRBD2,TRBJ2-2,CASSEGAGGAGELFF,TGTGCCAGCAGTGAAGGCGCGGGGGGTGCCGGGGAGCTGTTTTTT
.,TRBV18,.,TRBJ1-1,CASSPPHRDPEAFF,TGTGCCAGCTCACCACCGCACAGGGACCCTGAAGCTTTCTTT
few,TRBV7-2,.,TRBJ2-5,CASSGDVFQETQYF,TGTGCCAGCTCAGGCGACGTCTTCCAAGAGACCCAGTACTTC
.,TRBV27,.,TRBJ1-3,CASRRAPGAGNTIYF,TGTGCCAGCAGACGGGCCCCGGGGGCTGGAAACACCATATATTTT
.,TRBV6-6,.,TRBJ2-4,CASTPPGLAKNIQYF,TGTGCCAGCACCCCCCCCGGGTTAGCCAAAAACATTCAGTACTTC
few,TRBV6-5,.,TRBJ2-3,CASSYSIWRGLSTDTQYF,TGTGCCAGCAGTTACTCGATATGGAGAGGACTATCCACAGATACGCAGTATTTT
.,TRBV28,TRBD1,TRBJ2-3,CASSPDDRGTQYF,TGTGCCAGCAGTCCAGACGACAGGGGTACGCAGTATTTT
few,TRBV18,.,TRBJ2-7,CASSPTVPGEQYF,TGTGCCAGCTCACCAACGGTCCCGGGGGAGCAGTACTTC
many,TRBV6-2/TRBV6-3,TRBD2,TRBJ2-3,CASSATGLVPDTQYF,TGTGCCAGCAGTGCAACGGGACTAGTCCCAGATACGCAGTATTTT
few,TRBV23-1,.,TRBJ2-3,CASSREQPCTDTQYF,TGCGCCAGCAGTCGCGAACAACCTTGCACAGATACGCAGTATTTT
.,TRBV3-1,.,TRBJ2-7,CASSQEGAIPYEQYF,TGTGCCAGCAGCCAAGAAGGAGCGATTCCCTACGAGCAGTACTTC
few,TRBV9,TRBD1,TRBJ2-2,CASSAGQGRTGELFF,TGTGCCAGCAGCGCCGGACAGGGTAGGACCGGGGAGCTGTTTTTT